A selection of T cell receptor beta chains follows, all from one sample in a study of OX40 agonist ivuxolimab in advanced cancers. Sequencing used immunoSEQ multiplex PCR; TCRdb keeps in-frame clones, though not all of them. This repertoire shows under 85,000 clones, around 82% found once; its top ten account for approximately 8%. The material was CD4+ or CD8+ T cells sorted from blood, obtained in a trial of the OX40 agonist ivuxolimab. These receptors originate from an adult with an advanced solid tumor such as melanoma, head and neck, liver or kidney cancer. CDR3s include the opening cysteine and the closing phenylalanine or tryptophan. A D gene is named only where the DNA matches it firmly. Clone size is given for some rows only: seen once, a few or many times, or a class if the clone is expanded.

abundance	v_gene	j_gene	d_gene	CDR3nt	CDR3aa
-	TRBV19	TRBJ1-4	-	TGTGCCAGTAGTATAGTGGGGGGAGACGAAAAACTGTTTTTT	CASSIVGGDEKLFF
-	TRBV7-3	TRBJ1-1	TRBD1	TGTGCCAGCAGCTCACAGGGGGATGACACTGAAGCTTTCTTT	CASSSQGDDTEAFF
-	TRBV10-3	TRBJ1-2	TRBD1	TGTGCCATCAGTCCGGGACAGGGATTATCCAACTATGGCTACACCTTC	CAISPGQGLSNYGYTF
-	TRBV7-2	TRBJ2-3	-	TGTGCCAGCAGCTTAGGGCGGGGGCGCACAGATACGCAGTATTTT	CASSLGRGRTDTQYF
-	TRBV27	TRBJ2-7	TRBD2	TGTGCCAGCAGGGACGGGGGGGGCGACTACGAGCAGTACTTC	CASRDGGGDYEQYF
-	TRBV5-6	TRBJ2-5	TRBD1	TGTGCCAGCAGCATGACAGGGGGGCTAGAGACCCAGTACTTC	CASSMTGGLETQYF
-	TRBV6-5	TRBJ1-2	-	TGTGCCAGCAGTTACGGGGACCGAGAATATGGCTACACCTTC	CASSYGDREYGYTF
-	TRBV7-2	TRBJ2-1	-	TGTGCCAGCAGCTTGGCAGGCCCCTACAATGAGCAGTTCTTC	CASSLAGPYNEQFF
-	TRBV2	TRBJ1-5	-	TGTGCCAGCAGGGGAGGGCAGTTCAGCAATCAGCCCCAGCATTTT	CASRGGQFSNQPQHF
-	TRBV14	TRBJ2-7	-	TGTGCCAGCAGCCAAGATTTGCCAGGGCTAAGCGAGCAGTACTTC	CASSQDLPGLSEQYF
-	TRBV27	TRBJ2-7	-	TGTGCCAGCAGCCCGTTGGTGGGTTTGGTCTACGAGCAGTACTTC	CASSPLVGLVYEQYF
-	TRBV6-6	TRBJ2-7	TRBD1	TGTGCCAGCCGACAGGGGATCTCCTACGAGCAGTACTTC	CASRQGISYEQYF
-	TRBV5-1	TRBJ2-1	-	TGCGCCAGCAGCTTCCGGGGACATGGCGGGCCCACCTACAATGAGCAGTTCTTC	CASSFRGHGGPTYNEQFF
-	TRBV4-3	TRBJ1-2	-	TGCGCCAGCAGCCAAGGTTCGAGTCCCACCTCCTATGGCTACACCTTC	CASSQGSSPTSYGYTF
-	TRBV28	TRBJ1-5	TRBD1	TGTGCCAGCGGGGGGACAGGGCATCAGCCCCAGCATTTT	CASGGTGHQPQHF
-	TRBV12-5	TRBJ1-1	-	TGTGCTAGTGCCAGTTCCCACGAGGACACTGAAGCTTTCTTT	CASASSHEDTEAFF
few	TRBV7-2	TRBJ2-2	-	TGTGCCAGCAGCCGCAGGATCGGGAGCACCGGGGAGCTGTTTTTT	CASSRRIGSTGELFF
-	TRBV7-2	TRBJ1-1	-	TGTGCCAGCAGCCCCAAACGGGGGAGGCTGAACACTGAAGCTTTCTTT	CASSPKRGRLNTEAFF
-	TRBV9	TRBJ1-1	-	TGTGCCAGCAGCGACCCCCATGGGCGGCGAGGCACTGAAGCTTTCTTT	CASSDPHGRRGTEAFF
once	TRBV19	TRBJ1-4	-	TGTGCCAGTAGTGAACTCAGAGCAACTAATGAAAAACTGTTTTTT	CASSELRATNEKLFF
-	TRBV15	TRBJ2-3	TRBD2	TGTGCCACCAGCAGCAGAATAACCACTAGCGGGGAACTTCATAGCACAGATACGCAGTATTTT	CATSSRITTSGELHSTDTQYF
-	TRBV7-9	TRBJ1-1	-	TGTGCCAGCAGCTTAGGAGGGGAGGAGGGGGACACTGAAGCTTTCTTT	CASSLGGEEGDTEAFF
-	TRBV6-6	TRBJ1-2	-	TGTGCCAGCAGTACCCGGGAGAGCTGGACCTTC	CASSTRESWTF
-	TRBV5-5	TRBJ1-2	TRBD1	TGTGCCAGCAGCTCCCTAAATAATTGGGACAGGGAAGGATATGGCTACACCTTC	CASSSLNNWDREGYGYTF
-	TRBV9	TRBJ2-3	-	TGTGCCAGCAGCGTAGCGGGGGGCCTTAGCACAGATACGCAGTATTTT	CASSVAGGLSTDTQYF
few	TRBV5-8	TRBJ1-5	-	TGTGCCAGCAGCCTCCAGGGGTATAGCAATCAGCCCCAGCATTTT	CASSLQGYSNQPQHF
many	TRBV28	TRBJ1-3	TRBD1	TGTGCCAGCAGTTTGGTGACAGGGAGAAACACCATATATTTT	CASSLVTGRNTIYF
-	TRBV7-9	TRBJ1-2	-	TGTGCCAGCAGCTTAGCAGACAACTATGGCTACACCTTC	CASSLADNYGYTF
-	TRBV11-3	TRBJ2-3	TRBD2	TGTGCCAGCAGCTTAGGGACTAGCGGCACAGATACGCAGTATTTT	CASSLGTSGTDTQYF
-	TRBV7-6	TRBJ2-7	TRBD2	TGTGCCAGCAGCTTAACGGGACTACCCAACTACGAGCAGTACTTC	CASSLTGLPNYEQYF
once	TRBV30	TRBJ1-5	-	TGTGCCTGGAGTGCCTTCGGGACATCTAGCAATCAGCCCCAGCATTTT	CAWSAFGTSSNQPQHF
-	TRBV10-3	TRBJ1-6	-	TGTGCCATCAGGGTCCAGGACAGCAATAATTCACCCCTCCACTTT	CAIRVQDSNNSPLHF
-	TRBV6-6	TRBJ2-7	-	TGTGCCAGCAGTTACGGCCCGGGGGCGGACATCAAGCAGTACTTC	CASSYGPGADIKQYF
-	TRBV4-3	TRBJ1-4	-	TGCGCCAGCAGCCAAGATCTTCAGGGGAGAAAACTGTTTTTT	CASSQDLQGRKLFF
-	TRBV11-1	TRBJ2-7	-	TGTGCCAGCAGCTTAGGCAGGGGCTACGAGCAGTACTTC	CASSLGRGYEQYF
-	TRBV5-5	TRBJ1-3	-	TGTGCCAGCAGTTCAGGACCGTCCTCTGGAAACACCATATATTTT	CASSSGPSSGNTIYF
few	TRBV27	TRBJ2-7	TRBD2	TGTGCCAGCAGTTCGGGACTAGTGGGCGAGCAGTACTTC	CASSSGLVGEQYF